This TCR beta chain was retrieved from a study of blood T cells in healthy people across ages. For the second PCR, which ran for about 6 to 11 cycles, a sample-barcoded 5' primer and a J-beta primer mix were used. MiXCR was run by TCRdb on the 5' RACE reads, yielding one entry per CDR3 protein. The sample includes some 700,000 distinct CDR3 sequences, around 46% of them seen just once. This clonotype turned up a few times. Unmatched junction bases numbered 8, after V lost 3 bases and J lost 5 bases. The V gene's germline CDR1 is SGHRS and CDR2 YFSETQ. This CDR3 has 16 residues. Sequenced material: blood. The chain links TRBV5-1 to TRBJ2-1; 10 bases line up with TRBD2. The receptor comes from a woman aged 60-75 years in good health. CDR3 sequence (DNA): TGCGCCAGCAGCTCTGTCGGGACTAGCGCACACAATGAGCAGTTCTTC. Amino acids: CASSSVGTSAHNEQFF.